These 19 T cell receptor beta chains originate from one sample sequenced in a study of monozygotic twins with inflammatory bowel disease. With the 5' RACE reads reprocessed, TCRdb shows one record per CDR3 protein and no DNA. This repertoire includes some 200,000 distinct CDR3 sequences. The sequencing sample was made of blood. Receptors originate from a human donor with ulcerative colitis or Crohn's disease, or a healthy co-twin of an affected twin (not recorded which).

The rearrangement joins TRBV5-1 to TRBJ2-1; no DNA is available, so the TRBD1 call from TCRdb remains unchecked. This CDR3 comprises 15 residues. Per the germline V gene, CDR1 is SGHRS and CDR2 is YFSETQ. CDR3 sequence: CASNSGTGVYNEQFF.

The chain recombines TRBV9 with TRBJ2-3; the TCRdb D gene call, TRBD1, has no DNA to confirm it. The V gene's germline CDR1 is SGDLS and CDR2 YYNGEE. CDR3 length equals 16 residues. The CDR3 reads CASSVAPGQGSDTQYF. The complete variable domain, with remaining parts taken from reference TRBV9 and TRBJ2-3, reads DSGVTQTPKHLITATGQRVTLRCSPRSGDLSVYWYQQSLDQGLQFLIQYYNGEERAKGNILERFSAQQFPDLHSELNLSSLELGDSALYFCASSVAPGQGSDTQYFGPGTRLTVL.

The J gene is TRBJ2-1, the V gene TRBV9; TCRdb designates TRBD1, a call that cannot be tested without DNA. The CDR3 consists of 16 residues. The germline gives CDR1 SGDLS, CDR2 YYNGEE. The CDR3 is CASSVAGGHSYNEQFF.

The chain links TRBV5-1 to TRBJ2-5; TCRdb gives TRBD1 as the D gene, but with no DNA this cannot be confirmed. Per germline, CDR1 SGHRS and CDR2 YFSETQ. CDR3 length: 16 amino acids. The CDR3 sequence: CASSLALGTGQETQYF. The variable domain in full, with the rest retrieved from reference TRBV5-1 and TRBJ2-5, is KAGVTQTPRYLIKTRGQQVTLSCSPISGHRSVSWYQQTPGQGLQFLFEYFSETQRNKGNFPGRFSGRQFSNSRSEMNVSTLELGDSALYLCASSLALGTGQETQYFGPGTRLLVL.

The gene calls are TRBV24-1 and TRBJ2-6; the D call of TRBD2 rests on TCRdb alone, since no DNA is present to check it. Germline CDR1 and CDR2: KGHDR and SFDVKD. CDR3 size: 15 residues. This CDR3 is CATAPSGAGANVLTF.

V and J are TRBV7-2 and TRBJ1-1. CDR1 and CDR2 from the germline V gene are SGHTA and FQGNSA. The CDR3 is 13 residues long. CDR3 protein: CASSAHLGGEAFF.

V and J are TRBV10-1 and TRBJ1-1; the TCRdb call, TRBD1, lacks DNA for checking. Per germline, CDR1 WNHNN and CDR2 SYGVQD (reference sequence). The CDR3 is made up of 13 amino acids. The CDR3 loop reads CASRAGTETEAFF.

The genes are TRBV19 and TRBJ1-2; with no DNA, the TCRdb D assignment of TRBD1 cannot be verified. The CDR3 is made up of 13 amino acids. Germline CDR1 and CDR2: LNHDA and SQIVND (reference sequence). The CDR3 is CASSTGTGGGYTF.

V is TRBV2 and J is TRBJ1-5. CDR1 SNHLY and CDR2 FYNNEI come from the germline V gene. CDR3 size: 12 residues. CDR3 sequence reads: CASKTSNQPQHF.

The chain is built from TRBV21-1 and TRBJ2-4. TRBV21-1 is a documented pseudogene. The CDR3 is 17 amino acids. CDR3 sequence: CASSKTRSHRASNIQYF.

The chain joins TRBV9 to TRBJ1-6. Per germline, CDR1 SGDLS and CDR2 YYNGEE. The CDR3 has 15 residues. CDR3 protein: CASSVRGSFNSPLHF.

V gene TRBV10-2 combines with J gene TRBJ1-2. This CDR3 contains 15 residues. Per germline, CDR1 WSHSY and CDR2 SAAADI. The CDR3 reads CASSEGWDPPSGYTF.

J is TRBJ1-1 and V is TRBV3-1; TCRdb indicates TRBD1, and absent DNA this call remains unverified. Germline CDR1 LGHDT, CDR2 YNNKEL (reference sequence). This CDR3 comprises 13 residues. CDR3 region: CASRTTESTEAFF. Drawing the rest from reference TRBV3-1 and TRBJ1-1, the complete variable domain is DTAVSQTPKYLVTQMGNDKSIKCEQNLGHDTMYWYKQDSKKFLKIMFSYNNKELIINETVPNRFSPKSPDKAHLNLHINSLELGDSAVYFCASRTTESTEAFFGQGTRLTVV.

V and J are TRBV20-1 and TRBJ2-3; TCRdb's D call, TRBD1, is unchecked because there is no DNA. The CDR3 is 12 amino acids. CDR1 is DFQATT, CDR2 SNEGSKA, per germline (reference sequence). CDR3 protein: CSGTGTTDTQYF.

This chain links TRBV5-1 with TRBJ2-5; TCRdb designates TRBD1, a call that cannot be tested without DNA. Germline values: CDR1 SGHRS, CDR2 YFSETQ. This CDR3 is 14 amino acids long. The CDR3 protein is CASSLVQGGETQYF.

This chain joins TRBV7-7 and TRBJ2-5; the D gene TCRdb calls, TRBD2, cannot be checked with no DNA. Germline CDR1 SSHAT, CDR2 FNYEAQ (reference sequence). The CDR3 extends over 13 amino acids. This CDR3 is CASSPDGEETQYF.

V is TRBV6-1 and J is TRBJ1-2. The germline gives CDR1 MNHNS, CDR2 SASEGT. This CDR3 region has 14 residues. CDR3: CASFGSRSYYGYTF.

The genes are TRBV5-1 and TRBJ2-1. Germline lookup yields CDR1 SGHRS and CDR2 YFSETQ. This CDR3 is 17 amino acids long. The CDR3 reads CASSLRGSGASYNEQFF.

CDR3 loop: CASSLAEWAGAKNIQYF. The chain employs TRBV5-1 and TRBJ2-4. CDR3 size: 17 residues. Per the germline V gene, CDR1 is SGHRS and CDR2 is YFSETQ.